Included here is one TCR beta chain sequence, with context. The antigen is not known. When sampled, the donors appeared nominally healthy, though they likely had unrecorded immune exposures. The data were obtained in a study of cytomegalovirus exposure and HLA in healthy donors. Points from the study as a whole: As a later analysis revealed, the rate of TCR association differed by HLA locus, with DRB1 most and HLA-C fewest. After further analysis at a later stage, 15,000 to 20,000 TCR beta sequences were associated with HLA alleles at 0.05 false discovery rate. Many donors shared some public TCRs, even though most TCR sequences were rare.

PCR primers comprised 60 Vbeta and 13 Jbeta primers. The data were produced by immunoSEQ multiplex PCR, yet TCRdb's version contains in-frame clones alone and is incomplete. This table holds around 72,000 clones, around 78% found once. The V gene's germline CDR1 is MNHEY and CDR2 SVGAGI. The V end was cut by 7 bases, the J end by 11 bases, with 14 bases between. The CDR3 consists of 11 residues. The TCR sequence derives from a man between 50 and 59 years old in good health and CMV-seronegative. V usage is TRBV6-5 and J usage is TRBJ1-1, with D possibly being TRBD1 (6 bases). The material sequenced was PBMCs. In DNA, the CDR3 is TGTGCCAGCACGGGAGGGGGGGAGGCTTTCTTT. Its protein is CASTGGGEAFF.